The source of this T cell receptor beta chain is a study of shared clonotypes between healthy human individuals. V was pared by 0 bases and J by 3 bases, with 9 bases of the junction left unmatched. From germline, CDR1 is MGHRA and CDR2 YSYEKL. This CDR3 contains 17 residues. Assay execution proceeded at the deep level. Over several immunoSEQ plates, each subset's genomic DNA was distributed in even portions. The repertoire was sequenced with immunoSEQ multiplex PCR; TCRdb's copy has only in-frame clones and lacks some. The table lists roughly 2.6 million clones, over 85% of them singletons. Source material: naive CD4+ T cells sorted from blood. Specified subset: CD45RA+ positively selected. J is TRBJ2-7 and V is TRBV4-1, with 9 bases matching TRBD1. The receptor was isolated from a young man in good health. The CDR3 is CASSQEWGQGGFYEQYF. Here the CDR3 DNA reads TGCGCCAGCAGCCAAGAATGGGGACAGGGAGGTTTCTACGAGCAGTACTTC.